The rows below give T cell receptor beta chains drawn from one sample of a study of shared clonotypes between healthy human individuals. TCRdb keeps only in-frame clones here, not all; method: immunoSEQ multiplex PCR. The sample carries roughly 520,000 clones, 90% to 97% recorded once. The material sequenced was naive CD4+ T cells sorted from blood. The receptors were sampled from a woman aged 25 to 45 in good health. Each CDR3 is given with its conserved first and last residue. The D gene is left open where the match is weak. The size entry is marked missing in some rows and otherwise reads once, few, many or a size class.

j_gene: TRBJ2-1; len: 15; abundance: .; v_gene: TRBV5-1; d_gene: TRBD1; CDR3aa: CASSQGQGAVYEQFF; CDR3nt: TGCGCCAGCAGCCAGGGACAGGGGGCGGTATATGAGCAGTTCTTC
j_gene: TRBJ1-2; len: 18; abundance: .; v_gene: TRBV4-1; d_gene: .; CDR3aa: CASSRLALFTDRNYGYTF; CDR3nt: TGCGCCAGCAGCCGTCTGGCCCTCTTCACGGACAGAAACTATGGCTACACCTTC
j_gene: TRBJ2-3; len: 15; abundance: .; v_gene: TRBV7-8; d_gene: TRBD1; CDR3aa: CASSPRTGITDTQYF; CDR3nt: TGTGCCAGCAGCCCCCGGACAGGGATCACAGATACGCAGTATTTT
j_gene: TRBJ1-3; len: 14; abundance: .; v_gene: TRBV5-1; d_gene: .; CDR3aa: CASSPGQWGNTIYF; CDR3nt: TGCGCCAGCAGCCCCGGACAGTGGGGCAACACCATATATTTT
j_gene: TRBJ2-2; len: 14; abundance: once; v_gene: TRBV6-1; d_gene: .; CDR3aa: CASSSRQSTGELFF; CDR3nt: TGTGCCAGCAGTTCACGGCAGAGTACCGGGGAGCTGTTTTTT
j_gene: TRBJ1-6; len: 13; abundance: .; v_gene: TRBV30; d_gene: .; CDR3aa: CAWSRQPGSPLHF; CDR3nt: TGTGCCTGGAGTAGGCAGCCAGGTTCACCCCTCCACTTT
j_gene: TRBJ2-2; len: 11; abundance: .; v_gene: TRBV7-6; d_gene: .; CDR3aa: CASTNHGELFF; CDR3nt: TGTGCCAGCACCAACCACGGGGAGCTGTTTTTT
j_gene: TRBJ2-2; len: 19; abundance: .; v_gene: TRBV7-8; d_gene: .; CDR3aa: CASLPERVMRKSDTGELFF; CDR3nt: TGTGCCAGCCTACCCGAGAGGGTCATGAGGAAGTCGGACACCGGGGAGCTGTTTTTT
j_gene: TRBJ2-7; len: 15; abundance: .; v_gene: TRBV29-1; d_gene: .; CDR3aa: CSVLLLGETGYEQYF; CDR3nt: TGCAGCGTTCTCCTATTGGGGGAGACCGGCTACGAGCAGTACTTC
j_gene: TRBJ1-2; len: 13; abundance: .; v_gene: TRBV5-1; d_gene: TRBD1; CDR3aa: CASSQTGTYGYTF; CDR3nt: TGCGCCAGCAGCCAGACAGGGACCTATGGCTACACCTTC
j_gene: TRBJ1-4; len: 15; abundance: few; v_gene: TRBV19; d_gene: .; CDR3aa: CASTRLQGIREKLFF; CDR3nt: TGTGCCAGTACCCGACTACAGGGCATTCGGGAAAAACTGTTTTTT
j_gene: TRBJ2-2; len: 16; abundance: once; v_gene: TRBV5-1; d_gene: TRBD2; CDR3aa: CASSGGLAGAGGELFF; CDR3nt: TGCGCCAGCAGCGGGGGACTAGCGGGAGCAGGTGGGGAGCTGTTTTTT
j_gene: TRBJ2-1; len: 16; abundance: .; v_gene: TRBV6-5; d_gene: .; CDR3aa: CASSWARRSSYNEQFF; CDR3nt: TGTGCCAGCAGTTGGGCAAGGAGGAGCTCCTACAATGAGCAGTTCTTC
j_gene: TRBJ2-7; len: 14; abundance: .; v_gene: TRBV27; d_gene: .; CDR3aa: CASRYRGYGYEQYF; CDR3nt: TGTGCCAGCAGATATAGGGGATATGGCTACGAGCAGTACTTC
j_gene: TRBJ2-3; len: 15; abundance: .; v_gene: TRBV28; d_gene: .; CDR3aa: CASSLRQPYTDTQYF; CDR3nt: TGTGCCAGCAGTTTACGGCAGCCATACACAGATACGCAGTATTTT
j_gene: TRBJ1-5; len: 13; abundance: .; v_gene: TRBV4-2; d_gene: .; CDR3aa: CASSQDSLLPQHF; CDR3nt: TGTGCCAGCAGCCAAGATAGTCTCTTGCCCCAGCATTTT
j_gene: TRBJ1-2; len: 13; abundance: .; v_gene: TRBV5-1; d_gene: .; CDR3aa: CASSGPGSYGYTF; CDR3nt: TGCGCCAGCAGCGGCCCAGGGAGCTATGGCTACACCTTC
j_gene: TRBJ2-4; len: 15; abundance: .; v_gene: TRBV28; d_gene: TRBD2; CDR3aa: CASSSRQAGGNIQYF; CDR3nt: TGTGCCAGCAGTTCCAGGCAGGCGGGAGGGAACATTCAGTACTTC